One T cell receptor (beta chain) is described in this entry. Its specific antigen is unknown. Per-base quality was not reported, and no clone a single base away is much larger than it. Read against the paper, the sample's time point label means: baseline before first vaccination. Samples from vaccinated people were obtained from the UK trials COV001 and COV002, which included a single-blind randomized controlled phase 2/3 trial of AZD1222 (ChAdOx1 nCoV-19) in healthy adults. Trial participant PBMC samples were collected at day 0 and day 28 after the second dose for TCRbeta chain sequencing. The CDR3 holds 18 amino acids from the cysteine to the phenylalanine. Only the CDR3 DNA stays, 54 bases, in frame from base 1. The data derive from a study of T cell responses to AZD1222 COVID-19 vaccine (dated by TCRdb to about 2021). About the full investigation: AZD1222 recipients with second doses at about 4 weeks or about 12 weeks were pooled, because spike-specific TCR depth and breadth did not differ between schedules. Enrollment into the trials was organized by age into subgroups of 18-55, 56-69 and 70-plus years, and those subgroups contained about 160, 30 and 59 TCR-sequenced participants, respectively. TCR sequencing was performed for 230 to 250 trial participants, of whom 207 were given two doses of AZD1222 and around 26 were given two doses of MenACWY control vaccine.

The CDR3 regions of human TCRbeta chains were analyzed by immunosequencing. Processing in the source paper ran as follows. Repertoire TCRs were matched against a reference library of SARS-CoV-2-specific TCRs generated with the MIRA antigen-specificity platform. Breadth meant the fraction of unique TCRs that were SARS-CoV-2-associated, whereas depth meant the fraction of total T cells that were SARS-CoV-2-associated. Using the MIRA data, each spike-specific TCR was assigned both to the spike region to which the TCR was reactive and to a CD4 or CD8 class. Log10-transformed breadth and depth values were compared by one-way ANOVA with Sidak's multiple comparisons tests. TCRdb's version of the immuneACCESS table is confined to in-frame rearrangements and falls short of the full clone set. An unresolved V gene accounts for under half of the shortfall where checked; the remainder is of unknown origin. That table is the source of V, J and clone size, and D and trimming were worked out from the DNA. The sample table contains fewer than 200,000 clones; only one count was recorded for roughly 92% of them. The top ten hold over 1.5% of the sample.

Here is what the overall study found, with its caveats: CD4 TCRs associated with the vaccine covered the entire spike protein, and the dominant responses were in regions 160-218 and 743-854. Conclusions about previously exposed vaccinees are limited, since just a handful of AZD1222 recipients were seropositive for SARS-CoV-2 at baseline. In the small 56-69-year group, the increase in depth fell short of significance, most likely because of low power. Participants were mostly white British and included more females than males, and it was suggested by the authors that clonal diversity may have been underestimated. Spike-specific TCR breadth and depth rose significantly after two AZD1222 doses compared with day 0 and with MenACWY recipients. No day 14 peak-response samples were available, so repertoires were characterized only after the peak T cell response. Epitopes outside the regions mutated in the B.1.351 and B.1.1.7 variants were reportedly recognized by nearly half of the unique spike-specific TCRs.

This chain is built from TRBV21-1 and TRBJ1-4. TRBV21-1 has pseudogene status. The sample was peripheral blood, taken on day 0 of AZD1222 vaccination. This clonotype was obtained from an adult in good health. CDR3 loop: CASSKARGLERIGEKLFF. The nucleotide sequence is TGTGCCAGCAGCAAAGCCCGGGGACTCGAAAGGATTGGTGAAAAACTGTTTTTT.